Listed below are T cell receptor beta chains from one sample, sequenced in a study of blood T cells in healthy people across ages. TCRdb re-derived calls from the 5' RACE reads in MiXCR, one entry per CDR3 protein. This sample has 1.5 million to 2 million distinct CDR3 sequences, with about 50% found just once. Sequenced: blood. These receptors were taken from a woman between 40 and 55 years old in good health. Each CDR3 is given without its conserved first and last residue.

CDR3: ASNAGGGVTDTQY; V: TRBV3-1
CDR3: ASSPPGLDNEAF; V: TRBV5-1
CDR3: SANDRVIEKLF; V: TRBV20-1
CDR3: ASRGGIYEQY; V: TRBV2
CDR3: ASSTVRTRNNEQF; V: TRBV6-2/TRBV6-3
CDR3: ASSPGGSSYDEQY; V: TRBV3-1
CDR3: SAPTQETQY; V: TRBV20-1
CDR3: ASRTRPEAMAKNIQY; V: TRBV28
CDR3: AKMIRGNEQF; V: TRBV10-3
CDR3: ASSLEQGLFSNEQF; V: TRBV5-1
CDR3: ASSVLGVIEDGYT; V: TRBV25-1
CDR3: ASRGIHFEQY; V: TRBV2
CDR3: SVEWGRFGETQY; V: TRBV29-1
CDR3: ASSLFGTRTSASTDTQY; V: TRBV11-2
CDR3: SASVLGVWNEQF; V: TRBV20-1
CDR3: ASSLGQGGFEQY; V: TRBV7-2
CDR3: ASSQEERGRTQY; V: TRBV4-3
CDR3: ASSSLSGPGGTQY; V: TRBV6-5
CDR3: ASSKTGVSHEQY; V: TRBV7-9
CDR3: ASSSRTGTPGGANVLT; V: TRBV27
CDR3: ASSYRWGNQPQH; V: TRBV6-5
CDR3: ASTPDRGPLNTQY; V: TRBV11-2
CDR3: ASSSNGLAGGTYNEQF; V: TRBV7-2
CDR3: ASSQGPGGSYEQY; V: TRBV4-1
CDR3: ASSNEKLF; V: TRBV2
CDR3: ASSLEQGPDTQY; V: TRBV5-1
CDR3: ASSLNSGSPLH; V: TRBV7-2
CDR3: ASRGTSYEQY; V: TRBV6-5
CDR3: ASSSQRGNQPQH; V: TRBV6-5
CDR3: ASSFHLSALSYEQY; V: TRBV28
CDR3: ASSVVGLAGETQY; V: TRBV9
CDR3: ATSDHRGQGNQPQH; V: TRBV24-1
CDR3: ASSSRFHEQY; V: TRBV28
CDR3: ASSGTQGLSPETNYGYT; V: TRBV2
CDR3: ASSPRSNYGYT; V: TRBV7-8
CDR3: TSSFPDRGSEKLF; V: TRBV7-9
CDR3: ASSYRGGGYEQY; V: TRBV6-5